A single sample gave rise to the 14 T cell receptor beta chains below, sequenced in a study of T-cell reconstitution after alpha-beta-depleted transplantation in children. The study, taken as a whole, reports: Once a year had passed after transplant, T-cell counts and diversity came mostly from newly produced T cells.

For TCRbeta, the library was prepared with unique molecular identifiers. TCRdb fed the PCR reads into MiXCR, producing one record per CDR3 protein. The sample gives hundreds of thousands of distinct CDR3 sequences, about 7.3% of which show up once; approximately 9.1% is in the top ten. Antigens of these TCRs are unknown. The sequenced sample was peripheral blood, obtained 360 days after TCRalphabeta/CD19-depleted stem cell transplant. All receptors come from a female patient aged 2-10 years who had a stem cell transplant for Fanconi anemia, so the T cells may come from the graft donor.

The CDR3 loop is CSARGPVDSPLHF. Written as DNA, the CDR3 is TGCAGTGCTAGAGGACCTGTTGATTCACCCCTCCACTTT. V and J are TRBV20-1 and TRBJ1-6; no clear D gene. The CDR3 runs to 13 residues. Germline loops: CDR1 DFQATT, CDR2 SNEGSKA (reference sequence). V was trimmed by 1 base and J by 8 bases, leaving 9 bases between them.

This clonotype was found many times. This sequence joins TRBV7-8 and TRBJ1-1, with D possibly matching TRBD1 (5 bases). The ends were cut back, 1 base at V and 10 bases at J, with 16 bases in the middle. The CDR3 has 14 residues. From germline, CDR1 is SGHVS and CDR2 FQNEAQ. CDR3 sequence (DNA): TGTGCCAGCAGCTTAGGTTCGCAGGGAGGGCGAGCTTTCTTT. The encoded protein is CASSLGSQGGRAFF.

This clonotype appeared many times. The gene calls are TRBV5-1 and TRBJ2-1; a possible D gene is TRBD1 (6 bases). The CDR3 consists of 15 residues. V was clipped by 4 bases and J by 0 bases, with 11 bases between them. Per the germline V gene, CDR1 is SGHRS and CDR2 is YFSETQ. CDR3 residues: CASSEGQSSYNEQFF. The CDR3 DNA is TGCGCCAGCAGCGAGGGACAAAGCTCCTACAATGAGCAGTTCTTC.

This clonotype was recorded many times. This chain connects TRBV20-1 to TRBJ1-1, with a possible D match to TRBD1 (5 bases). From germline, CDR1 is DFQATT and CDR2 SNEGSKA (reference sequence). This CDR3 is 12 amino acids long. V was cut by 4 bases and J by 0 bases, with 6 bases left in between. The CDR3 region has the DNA TGCAGTGCTATGACAGTGAACACTGAAGCTTTCTTT. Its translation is CSAMTVNTEAFF.

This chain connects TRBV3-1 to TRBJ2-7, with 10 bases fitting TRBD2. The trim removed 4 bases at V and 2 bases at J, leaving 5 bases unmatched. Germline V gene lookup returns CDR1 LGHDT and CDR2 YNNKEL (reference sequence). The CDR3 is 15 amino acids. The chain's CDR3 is CASSPAGGIAYEQYF. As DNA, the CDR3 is TGTGCCAGCAGCCCAGCGGGAGGGATCGCCTACGAGCAGTACTTC.

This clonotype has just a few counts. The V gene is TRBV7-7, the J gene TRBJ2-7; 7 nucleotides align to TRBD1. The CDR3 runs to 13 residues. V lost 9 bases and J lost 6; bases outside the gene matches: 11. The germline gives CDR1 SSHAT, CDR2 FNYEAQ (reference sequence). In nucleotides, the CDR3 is TGTGCCAGGAGGGCAGGGGGTTTCGGCGAGCAGTACGTC. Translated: CARRAGGFGEQYV.

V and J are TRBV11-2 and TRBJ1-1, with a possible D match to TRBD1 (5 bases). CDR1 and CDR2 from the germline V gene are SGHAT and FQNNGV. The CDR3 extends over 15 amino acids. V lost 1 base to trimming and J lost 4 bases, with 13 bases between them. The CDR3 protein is CASSLVARTSTEAFF. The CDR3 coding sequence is TGTGCCAGCAGCTTAGTCGCCAGGACAAGCACTGAAGCTTTCTTT.

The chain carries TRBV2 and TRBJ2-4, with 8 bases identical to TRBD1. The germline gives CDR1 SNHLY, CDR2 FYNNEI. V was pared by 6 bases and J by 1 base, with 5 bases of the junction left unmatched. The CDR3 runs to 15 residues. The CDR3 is CASRADRAAKNIQYF. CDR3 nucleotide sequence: TGTGCCAGCAGAGCGGACAGGGCGGCCAAAAACATTCAGTACTTC.

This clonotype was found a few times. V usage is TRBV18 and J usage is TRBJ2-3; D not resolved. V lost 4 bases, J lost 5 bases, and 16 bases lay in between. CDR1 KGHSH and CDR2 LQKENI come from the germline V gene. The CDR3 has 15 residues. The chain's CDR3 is CASSLSWLQGDTQYF. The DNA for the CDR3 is TGTGCCAGCTCACTTTCTTGGCTCCAAGGAGATACGCAGTATTTT.

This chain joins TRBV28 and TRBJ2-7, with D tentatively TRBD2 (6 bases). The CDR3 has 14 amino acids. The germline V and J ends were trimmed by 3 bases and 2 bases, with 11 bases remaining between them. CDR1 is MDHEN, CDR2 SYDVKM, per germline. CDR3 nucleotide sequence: TGTGCCAGCAGTTTCGCTCCGGGGGCCTACGAGCAGTACGTC. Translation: CASSFAPGAYEQYV.

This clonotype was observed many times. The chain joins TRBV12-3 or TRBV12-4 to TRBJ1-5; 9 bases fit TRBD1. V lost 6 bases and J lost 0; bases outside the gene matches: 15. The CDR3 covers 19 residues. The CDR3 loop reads CASSPSNRGLLYSNQPQHF. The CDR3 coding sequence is TGTGCCAGCAGCCCCTCGAACAGGGGGCTCCTTTATAGCAATCAGCCCCAGCATTTT.

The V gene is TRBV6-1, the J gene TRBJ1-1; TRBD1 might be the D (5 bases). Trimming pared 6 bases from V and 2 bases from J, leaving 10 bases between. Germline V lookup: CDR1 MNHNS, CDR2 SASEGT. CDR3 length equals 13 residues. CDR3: CASRLTANTEAFF. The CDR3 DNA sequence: TGTGCCAGCAGACTGACAGCTAACACTGAAGCTTTCTTT.

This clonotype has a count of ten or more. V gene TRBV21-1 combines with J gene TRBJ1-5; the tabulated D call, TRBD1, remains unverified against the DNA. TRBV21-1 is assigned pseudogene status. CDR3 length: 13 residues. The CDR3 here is CASGQGGNQPQHF. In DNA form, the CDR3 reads TGTGCCAGCGGACAGGGAGGCAATCAGCCCCAGCATTTT.

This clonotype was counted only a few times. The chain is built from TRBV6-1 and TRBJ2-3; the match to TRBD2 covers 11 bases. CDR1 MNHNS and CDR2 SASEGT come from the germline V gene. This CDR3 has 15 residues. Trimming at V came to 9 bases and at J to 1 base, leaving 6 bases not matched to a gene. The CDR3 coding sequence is TGTGCCAGGGAGCCGGGACTAGCGGGCACAGATACGCAGTATTTT. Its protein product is CAREPGLAGTDTQYF.